This is a list of T cell receptor beta chains from one sample in a study of cytomegalovirus exposure and HLA in healthy donors. Produced via immunoSEQ multiplex PCR; TCRdb's table is partial and in-frame only. The sample contains 150,000 to 200,000 clones, around 80% of which appear only once. Sequences were obtained from PBMCs. Receptor source: a woman in her fifties or sixties in good health and CMV-seropositive. CDR3s include the opening cysteine and the closing phenylalanine or tryptophan. The D gene is left open where the match is weak. Part of the rows lack a size; the others show once, few, many or a class for expanded clones.

>TRBV30|TRBD1|.|TRBJ1-6
TGTGCCTGGACCGGGACAGGGAGCTCCTATAATTCACCCCTCCACTTT
CAWTGTGSSYNSPLHF
>TRBV4-2|TRBD2|.|TRBJ2-1
TGTGCCAGCAGCCAAGCACGGGCGGGGGGAGTAGGTGAGCAGTTCTTC
CASSQARAGGVGEQFF
>TRBV4-1|TRBD1|.|TRBJ1-5
TGCGCCAGCAGCCAAGAGGACAGGGCTCAGCCCCAGCATTTT
CASSQEDRAQPQHF
>TRBV4-1|TRBD2|.|TRBJ2-3
TGCGCCAGCAGCCCGAGCGGGGGGGCTTTCAGTACGCAGTATTTT
CASSPSGGAFSTQYF
>TRBV23-1|TRBD2|.|TRBJ2-7
TGCGCCAGCAGTCAATCGTCGACTAGCGGATGCACCTACGAGCAGTACTTC
CASSQSSTSGCTYEQYF
>TRBV6-5|.|.|TRBJ2-2
TGTGCCAGCAGTTACGCCAGGGGAAACACCGGGGAGCTGTTTTTT
CASSYARGNTGELFF
>TRBV5-1|TRBD1|.|TRBJ2-1
TGCGCCAGCAGCTTCCGCCGAGACAGGGGCCTAAGGTTAGGGAATGAGCAGTTCTTC
CASSFRRDRGLRLGNEQFF
>TRBV5-1|TRBD2|.|TRBJ2-1
TGCGCCAGCAGCTTGGTAGCTAGCGGGACAAACAATGAGCAGTTCTTC
CASSLVASGTNNEQFF
>TRBV5-1|TRBD2|.|TRBJ2-1
TGCGCCAGCAGCAGACTAGCGGGGGGGCCATTGGATGAGCAGTTCTTC
CASSRLAGGPLDEQFF
>TRBV5-6|TRBD1|.|TRBJ2-7
TGTGCCAGCAGCTTGAACAGGGGGCAGTGGTACGAGCAGTACTTC
CASSLNRGQWYEQYF
>TRBV5-6|.|once|TRBJ1-2
TGTGCCAGCAGCTCCCCGGGGTTCAGAGGTGGCTACACCTTC
CASSSPGFRGGYTF
>TRBV7-9|.|medium-sized|TRBJ1-6
TGTGCCAGCAGCCTTACAGAAGGTTATAGTTCACCCCTCCACTTT
CASSLTEGYSSPLHF
>TRBV6-5|.|once|TRBJ2-3
TGTGCCAGCAGTTACTTAGGGGCTAGCACAGATACGCAGTATTTT
CASSYLGASTDTQYF
>TRBV5-1|.|.|TRBJ2-5
TGCGCCAGCAGCGTTAGGGGAGGAGAGACCCAGTACTTC
CASSVRGGETQYF
>TRBV10-3|.|few|TRBJ1-3
TGTGCCAGCAGTGGACAGTCTGGAAACACCATATATTTT
CASSGQSGNTIYF
>TRBV9|.|once|TRBJ1-5
TGTGCCAGCAGCCCAGGCGGGGCGTTTGAGCCCCAGCATTTT
CASSPGGAFEPQHF
>TRBV5-1|TRBD2|.|TRBJ2-7
TGCGCCAGCAGCAGCGGGACGGCAGCCTACGAGCAGTACTTC
CASSSGTAAYEQYF
>TRBV7-3|.|.|TRBJ1-6
TGTGCCAGCAGCTTACAGAATAATTCACCCCTCCACTTT
CASSLQNNSPLHF
>TRBV6-1|TRBD2|.|TRBJ2-3
TGTGCCAGCAGTGAACATACTAGCGGGGGCACAGATACGCAGTATTTT
CASSEHTSGGTDTQYF
>TRBV11-3|.|.|TRBJ1-3
TGTGCCAGCAGCCGTCGATTTAGTAGCCCTCTTCGATACACCATATATTTT
CASSRRFSSPLRYTIYF
>TRBV5-1|TRBD1|.|TRBJ1-1
TGCGCCAGCAGCCCGGACAGGGGTTGGAACACTGAAGCTTTCTTT
CASSPDRGWNTEAFF
>TRBV11-2|.|.|TRBJ1-1
TGTGCCAGCAGTCGGTCCGGGGGTAAGAACACTGAAGCTTTCTTT
CASSRSGGKNTEAFF
>TRBV7-9|.|few|TRBJ1-4
TGTTCCAGCAGCTCGGGTGGCAGCTTAAATGAAAAACTGTTTTTT
CSSSSGGSLNEKLFF
>TRBV10-3|TRBD1|.|TRBJ1-2
TGTGCCATCAGTGTAGAGCAGGGGGGAGGTGGCTACACCTTC
CAISVEQGGGGYTF
>TRBV19|TRBD1|.|TRBJ2-7
TGTGCCAGTAGCTCCGGGACAGGGGGCTTCGAGCAGTACTTC
CASSSGTGGFEQYF
>TRBV11-2|.|few|TRBJ1-1
TGTGCCAGCAGCTTAGAGTGGGGGCGGAACACTGAAGCTTTCTTT
CASSLEWGRNTEAFF
>TRBV7-3|.|many|TRBJ2-7
TGTGCCAGCAAGAGCGACGAGCAGTACTTC
CASKSDEQYF
>TRBV7-9|TRBD1|.|TRBJ2-2
TGTGCCAGCAGCTCCTTCGGACAGGGGGGTGGGAACACCGGGGAGCTGTTTTTT
CASSSFGQGGGNTGELFF
>TRBV6-5|TRBD2|.|TRBJ2-3
TGTGCCAGCAGTACCGGGGGGTTAACGCAGTATTTT
CASSTGGLTQYF
>TRBV4-1|TRBD1|.|TRBJ1-6
TGCGCCAGCAGCCGGGACAGGGGGGGAAATTCACCCCTCCACTTT
CASSRDRGGNSPLHF
>TRBV5-1|TRBD1|.|TRBJ1-1
TGCGCCAGCAGCTTGGGACCGGGACAGGGAAGGGCTGAAGCTTTCTTT
CASSLGPGQGRAEAFF
>TRBV2|.|.|TRBJ2-7
TGTGCCAGCAGACAGTCCTACGAGCAGTACTTC
CASRQSYEQYF
>TRBV4-2|.|.|TRBJ1-2
TGTGCCAGCAGCCGGGGGGGCTATGGCTACACCTTC
CASSRGGYGYTF
>TRBV6-5|TRBD1|.|TRBJ2-7
TGTGCCAGCAGTTACCCGACAGGGAGAGCCTTTTGCGAGCAGTACTTC
CASSYPTGRAFCEQYF
>TRBV9|TRBD1|.|TRBJ1-1
TGTGCCAGCAGCGTAACAGGGGCGGGCTGGGTGAACACTGAAGCTTTCTTT
CASSVTGAGWVNTEAFF
>TRBV5-1|.|.|TRBJ2-2
TGCGCCAGCAGCTTGACGGACACCGGGGAGCTGTTTTTT
CASSLTDTGELFF
>TRBV28|TRBD2|once|TRBJ2-2
TGTGCCAGCAGTTTGGGGGGGTCCGGGGAGCTGTTTTTT
CASSLGGSGELFF
>TRBV10-3|.|.|TRBJ1-5
TGTGCCATCGCCTCGGGAGGGACGGGGCAGCCCCAGCATTTT
CAIASGGTGQPQHF
>TRBV30|.|once|TRBJ2-3
TGTGCCTGGAGTACTAGCACAGATACGCAGTATTTT
CAWSTSTDTQYF
>TRBV5-1|TRBD2|.|TRBJ2-1
TGCGCCAGCAGCGCTAGGACTAGCGGTGGGGGGCAGTTCTTC
CASSARTSGGGQFF